This T cell receptor (beta chain) was captured by sequencing in a study of blood T cells in healthy people across ages. Study-wide points: Unknown CMV status may confound age-related changes in expanded clones. Unsorted PBMC material precluded a definitive naive versus antigen-experienced comparison.

The authors ran a second PCR of about 6 to 11 cycles using a sample-barcoded 5' primer and a J-beta primer mix. Every single cDNA molecule received a tag from a template-switch adaptor with 12 random nucleotides. Sequencing yielded, for each sample, at least 3 million paired-end reads carrying CDR3. TCRdb reprocessed the 5' RACE reads via MiXCR and lists one record per CDR3 protein. The table shows hundreds of thousands of distinct CDR3 sequences, with over 40% occurring only once. Turning to this clonotype: Its antigen remains unknown.

Looked up from germline, CDR1 is LGHNA and CDR2 is YNFKEQ. The J segment lost 1 base and the V segment lost 1 base, leaving 6 bases of the junction unmatched. The CDR3 consists of 17 residues. The chain carries TRBV4-2 and TRBJ2-5; 10 bases agree with TRBD2. Sequenced: blood. The source is a man older than 75 in good health. CDR3 sequence: CASSQGTSGGFQETQYF. In nucleotides, the CDR3 is TGTGCCAGCAGCCAAGGGACTAGCGGAGGCTTCCAAGAGACCCAGTACTTC.